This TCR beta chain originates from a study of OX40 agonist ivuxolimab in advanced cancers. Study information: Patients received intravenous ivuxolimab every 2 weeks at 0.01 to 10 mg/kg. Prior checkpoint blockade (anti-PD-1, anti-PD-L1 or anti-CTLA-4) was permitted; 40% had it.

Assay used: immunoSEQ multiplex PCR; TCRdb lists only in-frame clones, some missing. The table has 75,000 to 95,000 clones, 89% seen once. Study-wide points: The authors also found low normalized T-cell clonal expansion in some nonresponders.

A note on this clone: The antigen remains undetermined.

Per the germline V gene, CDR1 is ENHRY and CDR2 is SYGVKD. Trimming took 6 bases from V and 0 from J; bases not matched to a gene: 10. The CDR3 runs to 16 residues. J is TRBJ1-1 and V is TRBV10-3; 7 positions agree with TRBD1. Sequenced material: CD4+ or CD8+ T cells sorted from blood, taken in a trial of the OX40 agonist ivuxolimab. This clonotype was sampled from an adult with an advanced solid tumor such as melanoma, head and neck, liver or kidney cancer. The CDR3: CAISDRTGRLNTEAFF. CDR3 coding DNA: TGTGCCATCAGCGATCGGACAGGACGCTTGAACACTGAAGCTTTCTTT.